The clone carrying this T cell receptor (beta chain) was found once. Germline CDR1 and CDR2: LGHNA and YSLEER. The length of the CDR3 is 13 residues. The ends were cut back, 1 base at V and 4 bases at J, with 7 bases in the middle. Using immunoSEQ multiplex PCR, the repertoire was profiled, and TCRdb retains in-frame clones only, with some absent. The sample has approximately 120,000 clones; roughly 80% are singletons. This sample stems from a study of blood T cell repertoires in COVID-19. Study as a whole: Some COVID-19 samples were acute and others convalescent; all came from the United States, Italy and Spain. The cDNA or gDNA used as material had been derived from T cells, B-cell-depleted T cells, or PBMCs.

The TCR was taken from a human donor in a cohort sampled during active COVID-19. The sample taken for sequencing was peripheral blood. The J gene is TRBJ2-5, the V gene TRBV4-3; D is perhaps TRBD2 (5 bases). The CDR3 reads CASSQVEGETQYF. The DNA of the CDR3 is TGCGCCAGCAGCCAAGTCGAGGGAGAGACCCAGTACTTC.